This T cell receptor beta chain was sequenced during a study of T cells after yellow fever vaccination. The V segment lost 5 bases and the J segment 7 bases; nucleotides outside the gene matches: 10. This CDR3 spans 14 amino acids. Germline V gene lookup returns CDR1 DFQATT and CDR2 SNEGSKA (reference sequence). Study outcomes and limitations: Reappearance after the booster was observed for most primary-vaccination clones (roughly 95% CD4, more than 70% CD8).

Only a few counts were recorded for this clonotype. Its cognate antigen is unknown. TCRdb analysed the 5' RACE reads with MiXCR anew, one entry per CDR3 protein. The sample has just under 600,000 distinct CDR3 sequences, about 13% seen once. This receptor was obtained from a young man who received the YFV17D yellow fever vaccine. Sequenced here: PBMCs, sampled on the day of the yellow fever booster vaccination. The rearrangement joins TRBV20-1 to TRBJ1-1; 10 nucleotides agree with TRBD1. The CDR3 coding sequence is TGCAGTGCTCTCGACAGGGGGCGGACGATTGAAGCTTTCTTT. The encoded protein is CSALDRGRTIEAFF.